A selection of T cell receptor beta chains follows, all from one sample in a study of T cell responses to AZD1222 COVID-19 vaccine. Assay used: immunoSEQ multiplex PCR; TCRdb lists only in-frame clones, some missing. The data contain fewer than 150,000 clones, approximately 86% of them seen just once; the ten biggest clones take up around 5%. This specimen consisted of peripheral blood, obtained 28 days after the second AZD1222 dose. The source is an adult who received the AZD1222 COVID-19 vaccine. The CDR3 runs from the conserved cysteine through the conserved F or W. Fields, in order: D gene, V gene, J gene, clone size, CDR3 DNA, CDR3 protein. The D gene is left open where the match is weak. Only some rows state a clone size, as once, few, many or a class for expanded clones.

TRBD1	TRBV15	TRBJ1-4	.	TGTGCCACCACCAGGGACAGGGGTGCAACTAATGAAAAACTGTTTTTT	CATTRDRGATNEKLFF
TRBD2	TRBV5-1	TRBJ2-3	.	TGCGCCAGCAGCTCGCTTGCGGGAGGGAGCACAGATACGCAGTATTTT	CASSSLAGGSTDTQYF
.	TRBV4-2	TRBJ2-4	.	TGTGCCAGCAGCCAAGAATGGGTGTCCAAAAACATTCAGTACTTC	CASSQEWVSKNIQYF
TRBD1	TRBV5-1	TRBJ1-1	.	TGCGCCAGCAGCTTAAACAGGGGGAGGACTGAAGCTTTCTTT	CASSLNRGRTEAFF
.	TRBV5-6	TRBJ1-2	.	TGTGCCAGCAGCTTGATTTTCGGCACAAACTATGGCTACACCTTC	CASSLIFGTNYGYTF
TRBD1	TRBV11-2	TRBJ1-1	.	TGTGCCAGCAGCTTAGGACAGGGGACGAACACTGAAGCTTTCTTT	CASSLGQGTNTEAFF
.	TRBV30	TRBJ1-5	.	TGTGCCTGGAGCTCCCGGGGCACGAGCAATCAGCCCCAGCATTTT	CAWSSRGTSNQPQHF
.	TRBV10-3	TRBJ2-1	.	TGTGCCATCAAAGACTACAATGAGCAGTTCTTC	CAIKDYNEQFF
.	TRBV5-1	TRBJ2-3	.	TGCGCCAGCAGCTTGGAGGGTGCCGCAGATACGCAGTATTTT	CASSLEGAADTQYF
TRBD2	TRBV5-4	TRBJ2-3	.	TGTGCCAGCAGCTTGGCTGCGGGGGGGCCAGATACGCAGTATTTT	CASSLAAGGPDTQYF
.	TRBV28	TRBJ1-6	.	TGTGCCAGCAGTTCGGGGGAGGGGCGGAATTCACCCCTCCACTTT	CASSSGEGRNSPLHF
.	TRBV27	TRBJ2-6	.	TGTGCCAGTCAGGAGGTGGGCTCTGGGGCCAACGTCCTGACTTTC	CASQEVGSGANVLTF
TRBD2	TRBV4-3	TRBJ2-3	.	TGCGCCAGCAGCTCACTAGCGGGACGCACAGATACGCAGTATTTT	CASSSLAGRTDTQYF
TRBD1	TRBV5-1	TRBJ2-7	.	TGCGCCAGCAGCTTGATATATCTCCGGACAGGGGGAAACTACGAGCAGTACTTC	CASSLIYLRTGGNYEQYF
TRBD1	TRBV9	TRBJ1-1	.	TGTGCCAGCAGTCGGGACAGGGGCACTGAAGCTTTCTTT	CASSRDRGTEAFF
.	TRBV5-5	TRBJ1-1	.	TGTGCCAGCAGCTTGGAACCCCAACGGGCTTTCTTT	CASSLEPQRAFF
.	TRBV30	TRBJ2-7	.	TGTGCCTGGAATTTCGGGGCGGTTACCTACGAGCAGTACTTC	CAWNFGAVTYEQYF
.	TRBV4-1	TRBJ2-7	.	TGCGCCAGCAGCCAAGGACGCCGCTCCTACGAGCAGTACTTC	CASSQGRRSYEQYF
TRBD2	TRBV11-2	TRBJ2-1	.	TGTGCCAGCAGCTTAGGGCTAGCGGGATACAATGAGCAGTTCTTC	CASSLGLAGYNEQFF
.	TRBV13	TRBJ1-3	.	TGTGCCAGCAGCCCAGACATCTTTACCTACTCTGGAAACACCATATATTTT	CASSPDIFTYSGNTIYF
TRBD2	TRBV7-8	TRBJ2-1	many	TGTGCCAGCAGCCCTACTAGCGGAGCTTTGATTGAGCAGTTCTTC	CASSPTSGALIEQFF
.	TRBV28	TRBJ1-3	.	TGTGCCAGCAGTTTATTACAGTCTCTGCATGGAAACACCATATATTTT	CASSLLQSLHGNTIYF
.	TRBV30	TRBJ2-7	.	TGTGCCTGGAGTTTTGGCAGACTTTACGAGCAGTACTTC	CAWSFGRLYEQYF
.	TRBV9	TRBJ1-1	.	TGTGCCAGCAGCGTAGTAAAGAACACTGAAGCTTTCTTT	CASSVVKNTEAFF